What follows is one T cell receptor beta chain and its context. The V end lost 6 bases, the J end lost 2 bases, and 10 bases lay between the germline ends. This CDR3 contains 13 residues. Germline CDR1 MNHEY, CDR2 SVGAGI. This sample stems from a study of blood T cell repertoires in COVID-19. Study details: From T cells, B-cell-depleted T cells, or PBMCs came the material, which was cDNA or gDNA.

Assay used: immunoSEQ multiplex PCR; TCRdb lists only in-frame clones, some missing. Found here are about 200,000 clones, around 80% of them singletons; the top ten hold 4.5% to 7%. The sample consisted of peripheral blood. This sequence originates from a woman in her 70s with acute or convalescent COVID-19. The J gene is TRBJ1-2, the V gene TRBV6-5, with no clear D. The CDR3 spells CASSHTPNYGYTF. The CDR3 DNA reads as TGTGCCAGCAGCCATACACCGAACTATGGCTACACCTTC.